The sequence of this T cell receptor (beta chain) was determined in a study of blood T cell repertoires in COVID-19. Overall study: There were acute and convalescent COVID-19 samples, and they came from the United States, Italy and Spain.

Under the authors' procedure: How many nucleated cells were present was estimated from reference gene primer amplification. The data were produced by immunoSEQ multiplex PCR, yet TCRdb's version contains in-frame clones alone and is incomplete. V and J calls plus clone size are reproduced from that table; the DNA served to infer D and trimming. The repertoire holds approximately 160,000 clones, with 80% to 90% as singletons. This CDR3 has 13 amino acids. The V end lost 5 bases, the J end lost 2 bases, and 9 bases lay between the germline ends. CDR1 and CDR2 (germline): MNHEY, SVGEGT. The rearrangement uses TRBV6-2 or TRBV6-3 and TRBJ2-5; possibly TRBD1 for D (6 bases). This TCR came from a middle-aged man who had recovered from COVID-19. Material for sequencing was peripheral blood. CDR3: CASSTDRQETQYF. DNA for the CDR3: TGTGCCAGCAGTACGGACAGACAAGAGACCCAGTACTTC.